A selection of T cell receptor beta chains follows, all from one sample in a study of CD8 T cells in Susac syndrome. TCRdb itself ran the immunoSEQ multiplex PCR reads through MiXCR, one entry per CDR3 protein. Of about 150,000 distinct CDR3 sequences in the sample, 85% to 95% were seen once. Input material: CD4+ T cells from PBMCs. The receptor source for this set is a human donor with Susac syndrome. Each CDR3 is given with its conserved first and last residue. D genes are given only for firm matches. Clone sizes are given selectively: once, few, many, or a class where the clone is expanded.

V gene	clone size	D gene	J gene	CDR3 protein	CDR3 DNA
TRBV12-3/TRBV12-4	-	TRBD1	TRBJ2-7	CASRLSGTGVREQYF	TGTGCCAGTAGGCTCTCTGGGACAGGGGTTCGCGAGCAGTACTTC
TRBV20-1	-	-	TRBJ2-5	CSVPDSLGETQYF	TGCAGTGTTCCGGACAGCCTAGGGGAGACCCAGTACTTC
TRBV3-1	-	-	TRBJ2-5	CASSQRGSQETQYF	TGTGCCAGCAGCCAAAGGGGGAGCCAAGAGACCCAGTACTTC
TRBV20-1	-	-	TRBJ1-1	CSLKVGAGDTEAFF	TGCAGTCTAAAAGTGGGGGCTGGGGACACTGAAGCTTTCTTT
TRBV3-1	-	TRBD1	TRBJ2-7	CASSLRDRFSYEQYF	TGTGCCAGCAGTCTCCGGGACAGATTTTCCTACGAGCAGTACTTC
TRBV29-1	-	-	TRBJ1-2	CSVEDESGLLGGYTF	TGCAGCGTTGAAGATGAATCCGGGCTCCTGGGAGGCTACACCTTC
TRBV12-3/TRBV12-4	-	-	TRBJ1-1	CARGNSVGRANTEAFF	TGTGCCAGGGGGAATAGCGTGGGGAGGGCGAACACTGAAGCTTTCTTT
TRBV12-3/TRBV12-4	once	-	TRBJ2-7	CASRANRNEQYF	TGTGCCAGCAGGGCGAACAGGAACGAGCAGTACTTC
TRBV20-1	once	TRBD1	TRBJ2-5	CSVPYRGQETQYF	TGCAGTGTTCCGTACAGGGGGCAAGAGACCCAGTACTTC
TRBV9	once	TRBD1	TRBJ2-5	CASSGGTGLQETQYF	TGTGCCAGCAGCGGGGGGACAGGCCTCCAAGAGACCCAGTACTTC
TRBV14	-	-	TRBJ2-7	CASSRRPYEQYF	TGTGCCAGCAGCCGTCGGCCTTACGAGCAGTACTTC
TRBV6-5	once	TRBD2	TRBJ2-1	CATGGGGRDEQFF	TGTGCCACCGGTGGGGGAGGGAGAGATGAGCAGTTCTTC
TRBV5-4	once	-	TRBJ2-7	CASSLASRQSSYEQYF	TGTGCCAGCAGCTTGGCCTCGAGACAGAGTTCCTACGAGCAGTACTTC
TRBV7-3	-	TRBD2	TRBJ2-3	CASSLTPPRAGRLADTQYF	TGTGCCAGCAGCTTAACCCCTCCCCGAGCGGGGAGGTTGGCAGATACGCAGTATTTT
TRBV29-1	-	-	TRBJ1-3	CSVSWGSGNTIYF	TGCAGCGTCTCGTGGGGTTCTGGAAACACCATATATTTT
TRBV5-4	-	-	TRBJ2-7	CASSRASNSYEQYF	TGTGCCAGCAGCCGGGCTAGCAACTCCTACGAGCAGTACTTC
TRBV18	-	-	TRBJ2-1	CASSSRSESNEQFF	TGTGCCAGCTCATCTAGGAGCGAGTCCAATGAGCAGTTCTTC
TRBV12-3/TRBV12-4	-	TRBD2	TRBJ2-3	CASSGLAEHTQYF	TGTGCCAGCAGTGGACTAGCGGAACATACGCAGTATTTT
TRBV20-1	-	TRBD1	TRBJ1-5	CSAQPTGNQPQHF	TGCAGTGCCCAACCGACAGGGAATCAGCCCCAGCATTTT
TRBV29-1	-	TRBD1	TRBJ1-6	CSVGDSSYNSPLHF	TGCAGCGTTGGGGACAGCTCCTATAATTCACCCCTCCACTTT
TRBV18	-	TRBD1	TRBJ2-7	CASSAQGTSTNEQYF	TGTGCCAGCTCAGCACAGGGGACCTCCACCAACGAGCAGTACTTC
TRBV7-6	-	-	TRBJ2-1	CASSFAETNNEQFF	TGTGCCAGCAGCTTCGCCGAAACAAACAATGAGCAGTTCTTC
TRBV7-2	-	-	TRBJ2-7	CASTPPWGSYEQYF	TGTGCCAGCACCCCTCCGTGGGGGTCCTACGAGCAGTACTTC
TRBV20-1	-	-	TRBJ1-2	CSATRTVNGGNYGYTF	TGCAGTGCTACCCGGACCGTGAACGGGGGCAACTATGGCTACACCTTC
TRBV28	-	TRBD1	TRBJ2-3	CASSLSGQGRDTQYF	TGTGCCAGCAGTTTATCCGGACAGGGGAGAGATACGCAGTATTTT
TRBV13	-	-	TRBJ2-2	CASSLTGTTNTGELFF	TGTGCCAGCAGCTTAACAGGGACCACGAACACCGGGGAGCTGTTTTTT
TRBV5-4	-	-	TRBJ2-5	CASRPGGHRNQETQYF	TGTGCCAGCAGACCCGGGGGACACCGAAACCAAGAGACCCAGTACTTC
TRBV3-1	-	-	TRBJ2-5	CASSLIAVRETQYF	TGTGCCAGCAGCCTCATAGCGGTTCGAGAGACCCAGTACTTC
TRBV18	-	TRBD1	TRBJ1-5	CASSPDRGGNQPQHF	TGTGCCAGCTCTCCCGACAGGGGAGGCAATCAGCCCCAGCATTTT
TRBV20-1	-	-	TRBJ1-3	CSASADGSSGNTIYF	TGCAGTGCTAGCGCTGACGGGAGCTCTGGAAACACCATATATTTT
TRBV19	-	-	TRBJ2-5	CASTSQETQYF	TGTGCCAGTACTAGCCAAGAGACCCAGTACTTC
TRBV9	-	TRBD1	TRBJ2-1	CASSVVSATGSYNEQFF	TGTGCCAGCAGCGTAGTGTCCGCGACAGGGTCCTACAATGAGCAGTTCTTC
TRBV25-1	-	-	TRBJ2-5	CASSEGGLETQYF	TGTGCCAGCAGTGAAGGGGGCTTAGAGACCCAGTACTTC
TRBV29-1	-	TRBD2	TRBJ2-1	CSVGTSGPYNEQFF	TGCAGCGTAGGGACTAGCGGACCTTACAATGAGCAGTTCTTC
TRBV4-1	-	-	TRBJ1-5	CASSQEGGGGYSNQPQHF	TGCGCCAGCAGCCAAGAAGGGGGAGGGGGATATAGCAATCAGCCCCAGCATTTT
TRBV7-3	-	-	TRBJ2-3	CASSLLAGTDTQYF	TGTGCCAGCAGCTTATTAGCGGGCACAGATACGCAGTATTTT
TRBV9	-	TRBD1	TRBJ2-7	CASSVGTGGPHEQYF	TGTGCCAGCAGCGTCGGGACAGGGGGTCCCCACGAGCAGTACTTC
TRBV12-3/TRBV12-4	-	-	TRBJ2-1	CASSLVLGSSEQFF	TGTGCCAGCAGCCTGGTATTGGGATCGAGTGAGCAGTTCTTC
TRBV7-9	-	-	TRBJ1-5	CASSLGADEGNQPQHF	TGTGCCAGCAGCTTAGGGGCAGACGAAGGCAATCAGCCCCAGCATTTT
TRBV12-3/TRBV12-4	-	-	TRBJ1-3	CASTFRDTSGNTIYF	TGTGCCAGCACCTTCCGTGACACCTCTGGAAACACCATATATTTT
TRBV3-1	-	-	TRBJ1-2	CASSARETFNGYTF	TGTGCCAGCAGCGCTCGGGAAACCTTCAATGGCTACACCTTC
TRBV9	-	-	TRBJ2-2	CASSVAPGNTGELFF	TGTGCCAGCAGCGTAGCTCCTGGGAACACCGGGGAGCTGTTTTTT
TRBV4-2	-	-	TRBJ2-1	CASSQEVGAYNEQFF	TGTGCCAGCAGCCAAGAGGTGGGGGCCTACAATGAGCAGTTCTTC
TRBV20-1	-	TRBD1	TRBJ2-4	CSAGPPGQGARNIQYF	TGCAGTGCTGGCCCGCCGGGACAGGGGGCGAGAAACATTCAGTACTTC
TRBV5-1	once	TRBD2	TRBJ2-5	CASSLTALAGQETQYF	TGCGCCAGCAGCTTGACCGCACTAGCGGGGCAGGAGACCCAGTACTTC
TRBV3-1	-	-	TRBJ1-2	CASSRRSYGYTF	TGTGCCAGCAGCCGGCGGAGCTATGGCTACACCTTC
TRBV4-3	-	-	TRBJ2-7	CASSQTPTAHEQYF	TGCGCCAGCAGCCAAACCCCCACCGCCCACGAGCAGTACTTC
TRBV29-1	-	TRBD1	TRBJ1-6	CSVATGAVNSPLHF	TGCAGCGTGGCAACAGGGGCCGTTAATTCACCCCTCCACTTT
TRBV7-9	-	TRBD1	TRBJ2-7	CASSPSAGGYEQYF	TGTGCCAGCAGCCCCTCGGCAGGGGGCTACGAGCAGTACTTC
TRBV11-1	-	-	TRBJ2-2	CASSGTGELFF	TGTGCCAGCAGCGGTACCGGGGAGCTGTTTTTT
TRBV19	-	-	TRBJ1-4	CASSDRPNEKLFF	TGTGCCAGTAGTGACAGGCCAAATGAAAAACTGTTTTTT
TRBV15	-	-	TRBJ2-3	CATSRDQSSTDTQYF	TGTGCCACCAGCAGAGACCAATCTAGCACAGATACGCAGTATTTT
TRBV20-1	-	-	TRBJ1-4	CSALGQFNEKLFF	TGCAGTGCACTGGGACAATTTAATGAAAAACTGTTTTTT
TRBV7-9	-	-	TRBJ1-1	CASTWEVGTEAFF	TGTGCCAGCACTTGGGAAGTGGGGACTGAAGCTTTCTTT
TRBV4-1	-	-	TRBJ1-5	CASSQVGGGPQHF	TGCGCCAGCAGCCAAGTGGGAGGGGGGCCCCAGCATTTT
TRBV18	few	-	TRBJ1-1	CASSPEANTEAFF	TGTGCCAGCTCACCTGAGGCTAACACTGAAGCTTTCTTT
TRBV18	once	-	TRBJ2-7	CASHPGTSSYEQYF	TGTGCCAGCCACCCAGGGACGTCTTCCTACGAGCAGTACTTC
TRBV13	-	-	TRBJ2-7	CASSRRDASYEQYF	TGTGCCAGCAGCCGGCGGGACGCTTCCTACGAGCAGTACTTC
TRBV10-3	-	-	TRBJ1-6	CAINNPPIAGLHF	TGTGCCATTAACAACCCCCCCATCGCCGGCCTCCACTTT